A single sample gave rise to the 10 T cell receptor beta chains below, sequenced in a study of OX40 agonist ivuxolimab in advanced cancers. Assay used: immunoSEQ multiplex PCR; TCRdb lists only in-frame clones, some missing. This sample has 35,000 to 55,000 clones; roughly 94% occur once, and the top ten carry 11%. The input for sequencing was CD4+ or CD8+ T cells sorted from blood, taken in a trial of the OX40 agonist ivuxolimab. These receptors originate from an adult with an advanced solid tumor such as melanoma, head and neck, liver or kidney cancer.

This sequence joins TRBV4-3 and TRBJ2-1; weak D call: TRBD1 (6 bases). Germline assignment: CDR1 LGHNA and CDR2 YSLEER. The CDR3 is made up of 16 amino acids. Between the trimmed V and J ends, which lost 1 base and 4 bases, there was a span of 14 bases. As DNA, the CDR3 is TGCGCCAGCAGCCAAGCGCACAGGGTAATATACAATGAGCAGTTCTTC. Translating it yields CASSQAHRVIYNEQFF.

The gene calls are TRBV6-5 and TRBJ1-1; TRBD1 might be the D (5 bases). Germline V gene lookup returns CDR1 MNHEY and CDR2 SVGAGI. Trimming removed 9 bases from V and 4 bases from J, with 12 bases in between. The CDR3 has 12 amino acids. CDR3 region: CASRPGGTEAFF. The CDR3 bases are TGTGCCAGTCGCCCCGGGGGCACTGAAGCTTTCTTT.

V and J are TRBV27 and TRBJ2-7; D might be TRBD1 (6 bases). Germline V CDR1 and CDR2: MNHEY, SMNVEV (reference sequence). Trimming removed 5 bases at V and 1 base at J, with 12 bases between. The CDR3 contains 14 residues. This CDR3 reads CASSRSTGSYEQYF. Here the CDR3 DNA reads TGTGCCAGCAGTCGATCGACAGGATCCTACGAGCAGTACTTC.

V and J are TRBV6-5 and TRBJ1-1; 7 bases align to TRBD1. The J segment lost 3 bases and the V segment lost 6 bases, leaving 10 bases of the junction unmatched. The CDR3 sequence is 15 residues long. Per the germline V gene, CDR1 is MNHEY and CDR2 is SVGAGI. The CDR3 sequence is CASSAEGARDTEAFF. CDR3 sequence (DNA): TGTGCCAGCAGCGCCGAGGGGGCGCGGGACACTGAAGCTTTCTTT.

The CDR3 nucleotides read TGTGCCAGCTCACCCCTAGAGTACCAAGAGACCCAGTACTTC. Its protein is CASSPLEYQETQYF. V gene TRBV18 combines with J gene TRBJ2-5; D call uncertain. The length of the CDR3 is 14 residues. Trimming removed 3 bases from V and 0 bases from J, with 8 bases in between. Germline-derived CDR1 and CDR2 are KGHSH and LQKENI.

The genes are TRBV7-3 and TRBJ2-6; D is undetermined. CDR1 SGHTA and CDR2 FQGTGA come from the germline V gene. V lost 6 bases and J 0 bases, leaving 12 bases between the germline ends. The CDR3 has 16 amino acids. CDR3 sequence: CASRVVLGSGANVLTF. The CDR3 DNA reads TGTGCCAGCAGGGTTGTGTTGGGCTCTGGGGCCAACGTCCTGACTTTC.

The CDR3 sequence is CAASLVLALNTGELFF. The CDR3, as DNA: TGTGCCGCCAGCTTAGTCTTAGCGTTGAACACCGGGGAGCTGTTTTTT. The V gene is TRBV7-9, the J gene TRBJ2-2; a weak D match, TRBD2 (5 bases). V was shortened by 11 bases and J by 1 base, with 20 bases between the two germline ends. Germline V gene data show CDR1 as SEHNR and CDR2 as FQNEAQ (reference sequence). CDR3 length: 16 residues.

V gene TRBV7-2 combines with J gene TRBJ2-7; D not certain. Trimming took 5 bases from V and 5 from J, leaving 13 bases between them. The CDR3 has 13 amino acids. CDR1 is SGHTA and CDR2 is FQGNSA in the germline V gene. CDR3 sequence: CASSPDGSDEQYF. CDR3 DNA: TGTGCCAGCAGCCCGGACGGTTCGGACGAGCAGTACTTC. The variable domain in full, completed from reference TRBV7-2 and TRBJ2-7, reads GAGVSQSPSNKVTEKGKDVELRCDPISGHTALYWYRQSLGQGLEFLIYFQGNSAPDKSGLPSDRFSAERTGGSVSTLTIQRTQQEDSAVYLCASSPDGSDEQYFGPGTRLTVT.

This clone was found once. J is TRBJ2-7 and V is TRBV29-1; the match to TRBD1 covers 12 bases. This CDR3 region has 15 residues. Losses at the gene ends were 7 bases for V and 5 bases for J; bases not matched to a gene: 12. The germline CDR1 and CDR2 sequences are SQVTM and ANQGSEA. The CDR3 bases are TGCAGCGCGGGACAGGGGGCAAGGGGGAGACACGAGCAGTACTTC. Its protein product is CSAGQGARGRHEQYF.

For the CDR3, the DNA is TGTGCCAGTAGTATAGTGGAAAGGGTGCTGAACACTGAAGCTTTCTTT. Translated: CASSIVERVLNTEAFF. The chain links TRBV19 to TRBJ1-1; the D is unclear. From germline, CDR1 is LNHDA and CDR2 SQIVND (reference sequence). This CDR3 is 16 amino acids long. With 1 base removed from V and 0 bases from J, the gap between germline ends came to 12 bases.